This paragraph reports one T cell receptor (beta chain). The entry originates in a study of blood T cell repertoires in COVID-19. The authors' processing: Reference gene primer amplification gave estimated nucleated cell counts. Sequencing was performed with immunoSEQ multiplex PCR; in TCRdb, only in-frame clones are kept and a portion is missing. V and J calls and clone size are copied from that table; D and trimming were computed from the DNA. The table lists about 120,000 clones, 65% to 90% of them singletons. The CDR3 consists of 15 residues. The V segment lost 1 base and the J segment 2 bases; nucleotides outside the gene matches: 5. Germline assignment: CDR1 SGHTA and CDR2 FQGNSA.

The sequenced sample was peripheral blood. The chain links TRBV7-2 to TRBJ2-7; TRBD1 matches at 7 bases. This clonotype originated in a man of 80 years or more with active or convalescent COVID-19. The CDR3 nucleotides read TGTGCCAGCAGCTTAGGAGGACAGGCTACCTACGAGCAGTACTTC. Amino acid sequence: CASSLGGQATYEQYF.